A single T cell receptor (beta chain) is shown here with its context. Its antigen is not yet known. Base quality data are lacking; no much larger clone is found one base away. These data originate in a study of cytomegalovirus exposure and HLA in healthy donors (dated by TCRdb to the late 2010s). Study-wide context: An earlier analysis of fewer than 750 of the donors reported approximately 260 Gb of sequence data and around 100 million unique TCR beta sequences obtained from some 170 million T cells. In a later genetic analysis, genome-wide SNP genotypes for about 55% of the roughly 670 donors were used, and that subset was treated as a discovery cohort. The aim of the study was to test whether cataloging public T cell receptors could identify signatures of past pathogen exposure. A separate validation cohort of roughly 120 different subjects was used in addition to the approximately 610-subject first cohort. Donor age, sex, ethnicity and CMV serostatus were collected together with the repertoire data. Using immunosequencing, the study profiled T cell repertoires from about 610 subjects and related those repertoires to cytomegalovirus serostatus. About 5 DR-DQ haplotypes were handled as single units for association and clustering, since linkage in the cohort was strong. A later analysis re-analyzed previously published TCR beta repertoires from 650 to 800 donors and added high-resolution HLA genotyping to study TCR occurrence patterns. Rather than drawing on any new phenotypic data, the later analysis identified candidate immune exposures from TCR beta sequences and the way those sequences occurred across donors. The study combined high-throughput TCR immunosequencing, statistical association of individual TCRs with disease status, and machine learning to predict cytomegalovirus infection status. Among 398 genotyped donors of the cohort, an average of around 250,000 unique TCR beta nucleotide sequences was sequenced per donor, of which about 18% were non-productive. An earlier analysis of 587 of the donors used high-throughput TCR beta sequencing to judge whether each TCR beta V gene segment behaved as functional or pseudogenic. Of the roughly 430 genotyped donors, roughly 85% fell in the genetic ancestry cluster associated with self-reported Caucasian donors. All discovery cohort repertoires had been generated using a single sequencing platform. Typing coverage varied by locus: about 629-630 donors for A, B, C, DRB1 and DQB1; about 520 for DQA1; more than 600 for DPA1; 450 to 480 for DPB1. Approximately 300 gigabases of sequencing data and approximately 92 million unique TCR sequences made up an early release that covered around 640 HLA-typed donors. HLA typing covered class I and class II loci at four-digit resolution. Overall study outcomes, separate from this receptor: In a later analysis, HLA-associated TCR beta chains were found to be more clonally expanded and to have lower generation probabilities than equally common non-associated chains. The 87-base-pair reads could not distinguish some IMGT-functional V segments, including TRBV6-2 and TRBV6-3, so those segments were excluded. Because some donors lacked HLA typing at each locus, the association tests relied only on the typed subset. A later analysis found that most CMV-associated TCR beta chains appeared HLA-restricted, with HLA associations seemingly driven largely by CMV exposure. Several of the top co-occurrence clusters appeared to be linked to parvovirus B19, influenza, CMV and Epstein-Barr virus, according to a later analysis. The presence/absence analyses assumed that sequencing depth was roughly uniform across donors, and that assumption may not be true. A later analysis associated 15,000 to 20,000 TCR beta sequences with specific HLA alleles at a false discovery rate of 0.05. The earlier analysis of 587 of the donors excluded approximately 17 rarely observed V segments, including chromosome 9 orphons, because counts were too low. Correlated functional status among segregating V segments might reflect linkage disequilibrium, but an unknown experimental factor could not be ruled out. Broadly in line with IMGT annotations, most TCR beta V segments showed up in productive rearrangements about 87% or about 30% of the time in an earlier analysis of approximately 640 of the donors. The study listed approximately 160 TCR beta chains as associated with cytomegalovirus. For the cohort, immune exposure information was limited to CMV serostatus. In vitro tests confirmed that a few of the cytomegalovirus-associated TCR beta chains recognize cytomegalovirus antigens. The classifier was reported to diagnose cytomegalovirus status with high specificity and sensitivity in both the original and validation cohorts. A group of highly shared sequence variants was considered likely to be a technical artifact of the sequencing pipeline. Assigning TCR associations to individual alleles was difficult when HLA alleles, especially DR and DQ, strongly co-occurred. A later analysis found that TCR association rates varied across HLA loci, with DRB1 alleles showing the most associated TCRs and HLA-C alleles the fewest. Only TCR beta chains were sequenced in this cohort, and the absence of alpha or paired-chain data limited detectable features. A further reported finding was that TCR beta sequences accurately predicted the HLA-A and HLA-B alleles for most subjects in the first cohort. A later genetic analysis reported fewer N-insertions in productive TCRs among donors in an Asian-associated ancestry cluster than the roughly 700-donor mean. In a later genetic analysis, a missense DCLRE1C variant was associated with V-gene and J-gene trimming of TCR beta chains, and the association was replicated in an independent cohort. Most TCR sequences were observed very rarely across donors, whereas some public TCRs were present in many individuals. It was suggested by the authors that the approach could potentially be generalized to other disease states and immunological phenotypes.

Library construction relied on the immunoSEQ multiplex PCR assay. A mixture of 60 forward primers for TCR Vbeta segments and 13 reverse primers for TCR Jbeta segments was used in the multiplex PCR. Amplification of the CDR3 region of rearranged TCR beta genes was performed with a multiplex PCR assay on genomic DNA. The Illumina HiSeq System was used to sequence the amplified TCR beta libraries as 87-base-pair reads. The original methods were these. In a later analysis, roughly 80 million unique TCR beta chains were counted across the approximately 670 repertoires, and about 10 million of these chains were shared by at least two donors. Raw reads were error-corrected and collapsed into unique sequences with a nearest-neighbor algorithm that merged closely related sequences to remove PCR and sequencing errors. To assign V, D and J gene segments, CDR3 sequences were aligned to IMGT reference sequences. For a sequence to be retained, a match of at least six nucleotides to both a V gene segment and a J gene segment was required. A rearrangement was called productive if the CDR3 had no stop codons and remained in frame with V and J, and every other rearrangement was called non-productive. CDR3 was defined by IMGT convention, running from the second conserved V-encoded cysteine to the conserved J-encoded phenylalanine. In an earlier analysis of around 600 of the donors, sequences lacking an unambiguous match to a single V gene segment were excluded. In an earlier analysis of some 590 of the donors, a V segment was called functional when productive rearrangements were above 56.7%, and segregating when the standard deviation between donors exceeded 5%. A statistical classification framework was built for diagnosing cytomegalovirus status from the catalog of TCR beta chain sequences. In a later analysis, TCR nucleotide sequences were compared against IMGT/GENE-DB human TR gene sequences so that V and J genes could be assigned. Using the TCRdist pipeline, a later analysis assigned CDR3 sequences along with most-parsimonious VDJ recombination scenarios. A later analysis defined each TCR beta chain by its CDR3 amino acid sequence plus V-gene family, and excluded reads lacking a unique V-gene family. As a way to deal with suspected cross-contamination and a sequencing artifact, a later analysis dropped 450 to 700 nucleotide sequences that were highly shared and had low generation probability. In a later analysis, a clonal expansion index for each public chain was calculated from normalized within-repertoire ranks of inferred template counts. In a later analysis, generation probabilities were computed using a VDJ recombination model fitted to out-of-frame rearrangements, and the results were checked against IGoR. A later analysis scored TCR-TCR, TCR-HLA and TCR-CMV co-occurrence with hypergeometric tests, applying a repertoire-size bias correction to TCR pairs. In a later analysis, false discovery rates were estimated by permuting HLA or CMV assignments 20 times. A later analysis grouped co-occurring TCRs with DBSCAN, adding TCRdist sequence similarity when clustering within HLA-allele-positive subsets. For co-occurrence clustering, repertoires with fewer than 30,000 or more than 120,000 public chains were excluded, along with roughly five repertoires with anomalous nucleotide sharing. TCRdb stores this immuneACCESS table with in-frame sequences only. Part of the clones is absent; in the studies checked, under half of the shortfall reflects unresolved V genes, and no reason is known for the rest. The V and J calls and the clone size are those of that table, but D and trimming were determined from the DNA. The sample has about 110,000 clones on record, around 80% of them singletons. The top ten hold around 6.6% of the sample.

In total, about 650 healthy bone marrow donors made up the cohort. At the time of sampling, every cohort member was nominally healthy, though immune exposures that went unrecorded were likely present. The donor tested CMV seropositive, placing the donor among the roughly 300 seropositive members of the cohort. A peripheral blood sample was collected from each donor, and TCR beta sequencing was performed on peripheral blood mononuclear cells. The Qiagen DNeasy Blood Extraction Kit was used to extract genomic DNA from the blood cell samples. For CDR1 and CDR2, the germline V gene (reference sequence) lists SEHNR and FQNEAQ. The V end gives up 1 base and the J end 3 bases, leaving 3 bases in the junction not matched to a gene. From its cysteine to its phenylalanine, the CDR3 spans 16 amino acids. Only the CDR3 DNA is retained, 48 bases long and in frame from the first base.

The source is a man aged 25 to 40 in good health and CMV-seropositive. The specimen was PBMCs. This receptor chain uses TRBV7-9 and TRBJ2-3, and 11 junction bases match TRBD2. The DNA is TGTGCCAGCAGCTTAGGAATAGCGGGGGGGACAGATACGCAGTATTTT. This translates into CASSLGIAGGTDTQYF.